Shown below are 29 T cell receptor beta chains from a single sample sequenced in a study of cytomegalovirus exposure and HLA in healthy donors. Vbeta (60) and Jbeta (13) primers were used in the PCR. Clones were sequenced by immunoSEQ multiplex PCR, and TCRdb holds only the in-frame ones, with some missing. The table lists about 160,000 clones, 70% of them singletons. The sequencing input was PBMCs. The receptors here all came from a young man in good health and CMV-seropositive.

The chain combines TRBV7-9 with TRBJ1-2, with 11 positions matching TRBD1. Germline CDR1 and CDR2: SEHNR and FQNEAQ (reference sequence). CDR3 length equals 15 residues. The V and J ends lost 5 bases and 7 bases, in that order; junction bases with no gene match: 9. The CDR3 coding sequence is TGTGCCAGCAGCGCCCCGGGACAGGGGGTTGTTGGCTACACCTTC. Amino acid sequence: CASSAPGQGVVGYTF. Looking up the rest from reference TRBV7-9 and TRBJ1-2 gives the full variable domain: DTGVSQNPRHKITKRGQNVTFRCDPISEHNRLYWYRQTLGQGPEFLTYFQNEAQLEKSRLLSDRFSAERPKGSFSTLEIQRTEQGDSAMYLCASSAPGQGVVGYTFGSGTRLTVV.

This chain connects TRBV19 to TRBJ2-1; 10 nucleotides agree with TRBD2. With V trimmed by 7 bases and J by 5 bases, 5 bases remained unmatched. The CDR3 totals 14 residues. Germline CDR1 is LNHDA and CDR2 is SQIVND (reference sequence). CDR3 bases: TGTGCCAGTAATCTAGCGGGGGAGGACAATGAGCAGTTCTTC. As protein: CASNLAGEDNEQFF.

The V gene is TRBV2, the J gene TRBJ2-3, with 8 bases fitting TRBD2. From germline, CDR1 is SNHLY and CDR2 FYNNEI. CDR3 length equals 13 residues. V was pared by 7 bases and J by 8 bases, with 8 bases of the junction left unmatched. The chain's CDR3 is CASIAGGGGTQYF. CDR3 bases: TGTGCCAGCATCGCGGGAGGAGGGGGTACGCAGTATTTT. The full variable domain, its missing parts supplied by reference TRBV2 and TRBJ2-3, is EPEVTQTPSHQVTQMGQEVILRCVPISNHLYFYWYRQILGQKVEFLVSFYNNEISEKSEIFDDQFSVERPDGSNFTLKIRSTKLEDSAMYFCASIAGGGGTQYFGPGTRLTVL.

This chain connects TRBV6-1 to TRBJ1-2, with a weak D call TRBD1 (6 bases). Per the germline V gene, CDR1 is MNHNS and CDR2 is SASEGT. V gave up 2 bases and J gave up 6 bases, with 13 bases separating them. The CDR3 spans 14 residues. Here the CDR3 reads CASSETGPPDGYTF. The DNA for the CDR3 is TGTGCCAGCAGTGAAACAGGGCCCCCCGATGGCTACACCTTC.

V usage is TRBV28 and J usage is TRBJ2-7; no definite D call. The CDR3 is 13 residues long. Trimming took off 7 bases at V and 1 base at J, with 11 bases between the two ends. Germline lookup yields CDR1 MDHEN and CDR2 SYDVKM. The CDR3 region is CASMGVGSYEQYV. The CDR3 coding sequence is TGTGCCAGCATGGGCGTAGGATCCTACGAGCAGTACGTC.

This chain uses TRBV6-1 with TRBJ1-4, with 7 positions matching TRBD1. Germline assignment: CDR1 MNHNS and CDR2 SASEGT. The CDR3 contains 15 residues. Losses at the gene ends were 2 bases for V and 5 bases for J; bases not matched to a gene: 5. The CDR3 loop reads CASSESGQLNEKLFF. The CDR3 region has the DNA TGTGCCAGCAGTGAATCGGGACAGCTAAATGAAAAACTGTTTTTT.

The genes are TRBV19 and TRBJ1-3; no firm D call. V lost 8 bases and J 4 bases, leaving 18 bases between the germline ends. CDR3 length: 15 residues. Germline-derived CDR1 and CDR2 are LNHDA and SQIVND (reference sequence). CDR3 sequence reads: CASDPTGSQGNTIYF. In nucleotides, the CDR3 is TGTGCCAGTGACCCAACCGGGTCTCAGGGAAACACCATATATTTT.

The chain carries TRBV18 and TRBJ2-5, with 8 bases lining up with TRBD1. This CDR3 is built from 16 residues. Germline assignment: CDR1 KGHSH and CDR2 LQKENI. The ends lost 3 bases at V and 3 bases at J; junction bases unmatched: 9. CDR3 protein: CASSPPLLDREETQYF. Written as DNA, the CDR3 is TGTGCCAGCTCACCTCCCCTCCTGGACAGGGAAGAGACCCAGTACTTC.

The chain employs TRBV6-6 and TRBJ1-5; 9 nucleotides agree with TRBD1. J was trimmed by 6 bases and V by 7 bases; bases with no gene match: 10. Germline V CDR1 and CDR2: MNHNY, SVGAGI (reference sequence). The CDR3 is made up of 15 amino acids. Written as DNA, the CDR3 is TGTGCCAGCACTCTAACCGGGACAGGGAGTCAGCCCCAGCATTTT. Its translation: CASTLTGTGSQPQHF.

The chain combines TRBV25-1 with TRBJ2-3, with 8 bases fitting TRBD2. V lost 8 bases, J lost 1 base, and 2 bases stayed unmatched. The CDR3 covers 13 residues. The germline gives CDR1 MGHDK, CDR2 SYGVNS. The CDR3 region is CASRGGRTDTQYF. In DNA form, the CDR3 reads TGTGCCAGCCGGGGGGGTCGCACAGATACGCAGTATTTT. Combining the CDR3 with reference TRBV25-1 and TRBJ2-3 gives the whole variable domain EADIYQTPRYLVIGTGKKITLECSQTMGHDKMYWYQQDPGMELHLIHYSYGVNSTEKGDLSSESTVSRIRTEHFPLTLESARPSHTSQYLCASRGGRTDTQYFGPGTRLTVL.

The rearrangement joins TRBV5-1 to TRBJ1-1; D is undetermined. The ends were cut back, 0 bases at V and 1 base at J, with 10 bases in the middle. The germline gives CDR1 SGHRS, CDR2 YFSETQ. The CDR3 totals 15 residues. The CDR3 protein is CASSLGPGGNTEAFF. The CDR3 DNA reads TGCGCCAGCAGCTTGGGTCCGGGAGGGAACACTGAAGCTTTCTTT.

V is TRBV2 and J is TRBJ1-5; possible D gene TRBD1, 5 bases. The length of the CDR3 is 14 residues. CDR1 is SNHLY and CDR2 is FYNNEI in the germline V gene. The V gene lost 6 bases and the J gene lost 2 bases, with 11 bases spanning the gap. The CDR3 protein is CASRGGDRNQPQHF. The CDR3 region has the DNA TGTGCCAGCAGGGGGGGGGATCGCAATCAGCCCCAGCATTTT.

This chain joins TRBV9 and TRBJ2-5, with D possibly TRBD2 on 5 matching bases. The CDR3 has 13 residues. The germline CDR1 and CDR2 sequences are SGDLS and YYNGEE. V lost 6 bases to trimming and J lost 4 bases, with 13 bases between them. This chain's CDR3 is CASTRIEGETQYF. The DNA of the CDR3 is TGTGCCAGCACCAGAATCGAGGGAGAGACCCAGTACTTC.

V is TRBV7-9 and J is TRBJ1-2; 7 nucleotides line up with TRBD1. V lost 5 bases, J lost 8 bases, and 14 bases stayed unmatched. This CDR3 is 15 amino acids long. Per the germline V gene, CDR1 is SEHNR and CDR2 is FQNEAQ (reference sequence). The CDR3 is CASSRGQTHEWGYTF. The CDR3 DNA reads as TGTGCCAGCAGCAGGGGGCAGACCCATGAGTGGGGCTACACCTTC.

The V and J genes are TRBV29-1 and TRBJ2-3, with 7 bases matching TRBD1. The V and J ends lost 3 bases and 2 bases, in that order; junction bases with no gene match: 5. This CDR3 has 14 amino acids. CDR1 is SQVTM, CDR2 ANQGSEA, per germline. CDR3 coding DNA: TGCAGCGTTGAGCCAGGGGGAACCACAGATACGCAGTATTTT. Translation: CSVEPGGTTDTQYF.

This clone was recorded a few times. The chain recombines TRBV7-4 with TRBJ2-3, with 8 bases identical to TRBD2. CDR1 and CDR2 (germline): SGHVT, SQSDAQ. J gave up 1 base and V 1 base, and 4 bases lay outside the gene matches. This CDR3 is built from 16 residues. The CDR3 DNA reads TGTGCCAGCAGCTTAGAAATTAGCGGGGGCACAGATACGCAGTATTTT. Translated: CASSLEISGGTDTQYF. Using reference TRBV7-4 and TRBJ2-3 for the parts outside the CDR3, the full variable domain is GAGVSQSPRYKVAKRGRDVALRCDSISGHVTLYWYRQTLGQGSEVLTYSQSDAQRDKSGRPSGRFSAERPERSVSTLKIQRTEQGDSAVYLCASSLEISGGTDTQYFGPGTRLTVL.

The V gene is TRBV11-2, the J gene TRBJ1-2, with unresolved D. The CDR3 covers 15 residues. Trimming cost V 0 bases and J 5 bases, with 13 bases left between them. Looked up from germline, CDR1 is SGHAT and CDR2 is FQNNGV. CDR3 bases: TGTGCCAGCAGCTTAGATATAGGGAGCTCTTATGGCTACACCTTC. This encodes CASSLDIGSSYGYTF.

This chain uses TRBV19 with TRBJ2-3; D is uncertain. V was trimmed by 3 bases and J by 3 bases, leaving 19 bases between them. The CDR3 is 17 amino acids. Germline lookup yields CDR1 LNHDA and CDR2 SQIVND (reference sequence). The CDR3 region is CASSMLSGLPPTDTQYF. The DNA for the CDR3 is TGTGCCAGTAGTATGTTATCCGGTCTTCCCCCTACAGATACGCAGTATTTT. The full variable domain, its missing parts supplied by reference TRBV19 and TRBJ2-3, is DGGITQSPKYLFRKEGQNVTLSCEQNLNHDAMYWYRQDPGQGLRLIYYSQIVNDFQKGDIAEGYSVSREKKESFPLTVTSAQKNPTAFYLCASSMLSGLPPTDTQYFGPGTRLTVL.

This chain joins TRBV6-1 and TRBJ1-1, with TRBD1 identical over 10 bases. With V trimmed by 2 bases and J by 1 base, 13 bases remained unmatched. The CDR3 is made up of 19 amino acids. CDR1 MNHNS and CDR2 SASEGT come from the germline V gene. The CDR3 protein is CASSETRDMGQGWNTEAFF. The CDR3 DNA follows: TGTGCCAGCAGTGAAACCCGTGATATGGGACAGGGGTGGAACACTGAAGCTTTCTTT.

CDR3 bases: TGTGCCAGCAGCCAAGAACAGGGGCAAGAGACCCAGTACTTC. Protein product: CASSQEQGQETQYF. The chain uses TRBV14 and TRBJ2-5, with 7 positions matching TRBD1. Germline CDR1 SGHDN, CDR2 FVKESK. Trimming took 0 bases from V and 2 from J; bases not matched to a gene: 0. CDR3 size: 14 residues.

J is TRBJ1-1 and V is TRBV19; maybe TRBD1 (5 bases). V lost 3 bases and J lost 3, with 8 bases in between. The CDR3 loop spans 13 amino acids. Germline assignment: CDR1 LNHDA and CDR2 SQIVND (reference sequence). CDR3 nucleotides: TGTGCCAGTAGTATTCGGGGGGACACTGAAGCTTTCTTT. Translation: CASSIRGDTEAFF.

This chain's CDR3 is CASSSNLQGMAKNIQYF. The CDR3 DNA reads as TGTGCCAGCAGTTCCAATCTACAGGGAATGGCCAAAAACATTCAGTACTTC. The chain has TRBV28 and TRBJ2-4; possible D gene TRBD1, 6 bases. Trimming took off 4 bases at V and 1 base at J, with 17 bases between the two ends. The CDR3 runs 17 residues. In germline, CDR1 is MDHEN, CDR2 SYDVKM.

This clone was recorded a few times. This sequence joins TRBV7-2 and TRBJ1-1; no definite D call. The germline gives CDR1 SGHTA, CDR2 FQGNSA. CDR3 length equals 13 residues. V lost 4 bases and J 1 base, leaving 7 bases between the germline ends. The CDR3 reads CASSSRGNTEAFF. CDR3 in DNA: TGTGCCAGCAGCTCACGGGGGAACACTGAAGCTTTCTTT.

The chain combines TRBV11-1 with TRBJ1-1, with 8 positions matching TRBD1. The CDR3 is made up of 19 amino acids. Germline values: CDR1 SGHAT, CDR2 FQDESV (reference sequence). V was pared by 3 bases and J by 6 bases, with 21 bases of the junction left unmatched. The chain's CDR3 is CASSFYGFNRGDYVAEAFF. The CDR3 DNA reads TGTGCCAGCAGCTTCTACGGATTCAACAGGGGGGATTACGTGGCTGAAGCTTTCTTT.

The chain recombines TRBV4-2 with TRBJ2-2; 12 bases match TRBD1. Trimming took 3 bases from V and 8 from J; bases not matched to a gene: 7. Germline CDR1 and CDR2: LGHNA and YNFKEQ. The CDR3 totals 16 residues. The CDR3 region is CASSHPPGQGAGELFF. The CDR3 nucleotides read TGTGCCAGCAGCCATCCCCCGGGACAGGGGGCAGGGGAGCTGTTTTTT.

The chain has TRBV28 and TRBJ1-1, with a weak D call TRBD1 (6 bases). This CDR3 region has 12 residues. The germline V and J ends were trimmed by 6 bases and 8 bases, with 13 bases remaining between them. Germline-derived CDR1 and CDR2 are MDHEN and SYDVKM. The CDR3 here is CASSSQGVEAFF. CDR3 nucleotides: TGTGCCAGCAGCTCACAGGGAGTCGAAGCTTTCTTT.

This clone was seen a single time. The J gene is TRBJ2-5, the V gene TRBV5-1; 7 nucleotides match TRBD2. Trimming at V came to 2 bases and at J to 2 bases, leaving 3 bases not matched to a gene. Germline V lookup: CDR1 SGHRS, CDR2 YFSETQ. The CDR3 contains 14 residues. This chain's CDR3 is CASSLLAIQETQYF. In DNA, the CDR3 is TGCGCCAGCAGCTTACTAGCGATTCAAGAGACCCAGTACTTC.

This chain joins TRBV5-1 and TRBJ1-1; possibly TRBD1 for D (6 bases). The CDR3 covers 14 residues. Germline loops: CDR1 SGHRS, CDR2 YFSETQ. V gave up 3 bases and J gave up 4 bases, with 13 bases separating them. DNA for the CDR3: TGCGCCAGCAGCTACCAAGGGGGATCCACTGAAGCTTTCTTT. It is translated as CASSYQGGSTEAFF.

This clone has only one observation. The J gene is TRBJ1-1, the V gene TRBV5-1; 9 bases fit TRBD1. The germline V gene has CDR1 SGHRS and CDR2 YFSETQ. There are 15 residues in the CDR3. Germline trimming cut 1 base from V and 5 bases from J; bases unmatched to any gene: 6. Here the CDR3 DNA reads TGCGCCAGCAGCTTGCGGGACAGGGTTCTAACTGAAGCTTTCTTT. Protein sequence: CASSLRDRVLTEAFF.